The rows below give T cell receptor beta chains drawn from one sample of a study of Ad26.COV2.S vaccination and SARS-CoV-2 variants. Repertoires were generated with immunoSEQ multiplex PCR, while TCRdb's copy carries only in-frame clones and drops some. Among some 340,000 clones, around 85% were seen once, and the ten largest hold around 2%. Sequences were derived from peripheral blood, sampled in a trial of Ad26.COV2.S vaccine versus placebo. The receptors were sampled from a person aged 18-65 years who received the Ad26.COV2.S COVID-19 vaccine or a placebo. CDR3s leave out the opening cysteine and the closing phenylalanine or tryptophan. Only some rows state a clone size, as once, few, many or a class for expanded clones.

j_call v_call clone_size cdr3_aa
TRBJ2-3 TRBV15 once ATSSPPGTTSTDTQY
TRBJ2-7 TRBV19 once ASSIPGSYEQY
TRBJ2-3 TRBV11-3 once ASSRGTSGGMYTQY
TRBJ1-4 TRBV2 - ASSEGQIGNEKLF
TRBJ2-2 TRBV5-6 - ASSPRGWGLANTGELF
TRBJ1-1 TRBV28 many ASRTGEITEAF
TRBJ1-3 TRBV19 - ASSPLLRSSGNTIY
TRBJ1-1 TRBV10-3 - AISGRGENTEAF
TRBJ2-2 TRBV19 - ASKKGGGVGAVGELF
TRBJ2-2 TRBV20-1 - SASWGSTGELF
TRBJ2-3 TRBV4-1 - ASSSGKRSTDTQY
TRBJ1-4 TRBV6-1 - ASSEVVYEKLF
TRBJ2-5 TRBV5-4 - ASSWGPGLAGAPQETQY
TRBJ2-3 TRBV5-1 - ASSLEGREPDTQY
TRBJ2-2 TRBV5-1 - ASSLAPAGTNTGELF
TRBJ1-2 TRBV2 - ASSGGGGQGAYSGYT
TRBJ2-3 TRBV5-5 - ASSLALGLSTDTQY
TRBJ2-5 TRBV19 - ASGGPRRGQETQY
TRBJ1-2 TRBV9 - ASSVGDRRAGYGYT
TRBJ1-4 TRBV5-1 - ASSSEGWANEKLF
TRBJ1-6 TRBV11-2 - ASSAIRGPPAKALH
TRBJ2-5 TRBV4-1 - ASSQAGTAAQETQY
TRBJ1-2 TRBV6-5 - ASSLGASNYGYT
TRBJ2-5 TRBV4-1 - ASSQAWAGGQETQY
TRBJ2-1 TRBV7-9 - ASSPTLTTYNEQF
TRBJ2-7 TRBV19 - ASSRDTLSAYEQY
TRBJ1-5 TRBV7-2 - ASSSDGQNQPQH
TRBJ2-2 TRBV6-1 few ASSEAPGRNTGELF
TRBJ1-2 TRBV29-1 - SVDRLRSNYGYT
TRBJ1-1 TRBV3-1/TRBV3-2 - ASSQDTYLNTEAF
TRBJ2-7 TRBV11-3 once ASTSPREDYSYEQY
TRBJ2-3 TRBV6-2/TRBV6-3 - ASTPDSTSETQY
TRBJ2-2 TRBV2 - ASSEAGGNTGELF
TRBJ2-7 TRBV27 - ASSYHREESYEQY
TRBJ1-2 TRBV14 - ASSQRAGLGVAGYT
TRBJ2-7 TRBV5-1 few ASSYAGGRTYEQY
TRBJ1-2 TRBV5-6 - ASSPWDRVHYGYT
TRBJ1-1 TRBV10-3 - AITAQLNTEAF
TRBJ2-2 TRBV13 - ASSFPSRGVGELF
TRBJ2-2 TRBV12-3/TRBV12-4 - ASSLGQYRELF
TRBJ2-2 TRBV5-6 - ASKTLDRTTGELF
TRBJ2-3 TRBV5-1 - AGSPGGTDTQY
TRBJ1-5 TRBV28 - ASNFYRGKQPQH
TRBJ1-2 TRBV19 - ASTRDSYGYT
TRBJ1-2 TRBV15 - ATSRARQGGYGYT
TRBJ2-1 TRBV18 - ASSTRPFPYNEQF
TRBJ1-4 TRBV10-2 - ASSESTLGKLF
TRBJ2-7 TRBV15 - ATSATGEQY
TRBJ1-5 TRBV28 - ASYRDSNQPQH
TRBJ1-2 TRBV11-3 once ASSATGTGGGYT
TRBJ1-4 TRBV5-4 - ASSLGSVEKLF
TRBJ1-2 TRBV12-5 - ASGLVPGQGVTNYGYT
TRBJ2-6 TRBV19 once ASSTYTGVSGANVLT
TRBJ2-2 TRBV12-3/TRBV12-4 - ATRARGELF